This is a list of T cell receptor beta chains from one sample in a study of a mutant IDH1 vaccine in newly diagnosed glioma. No antigens are known for them. Sequencing was performed with immunoSEQ multiplex PCR; in TCRdb, only in-frame clones are kept and a portion is missing. The table records approximately 70,000 clones, about 87% of them present only once. The source was PBMCs, collected from a glioma patient whose treatment included an IDH1 peptide vaccine. These receptors came from a man aged 18-30 years with glioma. CDR3s include the opening cysteine and the closing phenylalanine or tryptophan. A D gene is named only where the DNA matches it firmly. Clone size is stated in some rows and not others, as once, few, many or a class when expanded.

d_gene,v_gene,abundance,j_gene,CDR3aa,CDR3nt
-,TRBV4-2,once,TRBJ2-7,CASSHGGYYEQYF,TGTGCCAGCAGCCACGGGGGATACTACGAGCAGTACTTC
-,TRBV25-1,-,TRBJ2-1,CAAGGSGVGEQFF,TGTGCCGCAGGGGGTAGCGGGGTGGGTGAGCAGTTCTTC
TRBD1,TRBV28,-,TRBJ2-1,CASSTDRGLYNEQFF,TGTGCCAGCAGTACGGACAGGGGGCTTTACAATGAGCAGTTCTTC
TRBD1,TRBV6-5,-,TRBJ2-5,CASSYRGRSETQYF,TGTGCCAGCAGTTATAGGGGGCGCAGCGAGACCCAGTACTTC
-,TRBV7-7,-,TRBJ2-5,CASSRGTGQETQYF,TGTGCTAGCAGCCGGGGGACGGGCCAAGAGACCCAGTACTTC
-,TRBV6-5,-,TRBJ2-7,CASSYSRVLDEQYF,TGTGCCAGCAGTTACTCTAGGGTCCTAGACGAGCAGTACTTC
TRBD2,TRBV9,-,TRBJ2-1,CASSPGGLAGVEQFF,TGTGCCAGCAGCCCCGGGGGACTAGCGGGAGTAGAACAGTTCTTC
-,TRBV30,-,TRBJ1-2,CACLIGQLYGYTF,TGTGCCTGCCTAATCGGACAATTATACGGCTACACCTTC
-,TRBV9,-,TRBJ1-2,CASSVSNRRGISGGYTF,TGTGCCAGCAGCGTATCCAACAGGCGGGGGATTTCAGGTGGCTACACCTTC
-,TRBV4-2,-,TRBJ1-1,CASSQGSTFIEAFF,TGTGCCAGCAGCCAAGGATCCACTTTCATTGAAGCTTTCTTT
TRBD1,TRBV19,-,TRBJ1-2,CASSAGTGFYGYTF,TGTGCCAGTAGTGCCGGGACAGGGTTCTATGGCTACACCTTC
-,TRBV4-1,-,TRBJ1-1,CASSHPTPNTEAFF,TGCGCCAGCAGCCATCCGACACCCAACACTGAAGCTTTCTTT
-,TRBV18,-,TRBJ1-1,CASSPLRGAMTEAFF,TGTGCCAGCTCACCACTGCGGGGGGCAATGACTGAAGCTTTCTTT
-,TRBV2,-,TRBJ1-6,CASSEGAVIPNSPLHF,TGTGCCAGCAGTGAAGGTGCGGTCATACCAAATTCACCCCTCCACTTT
-,TRBV18,-,TRBJ2-1,CASSVGFSRSYNEQFF,TGTGCCAGCTCAGTTGGTTTCTCCCGCTCCTACAATGAGCAGTTCTTC
-,TRBV6-5,few,TRBJ2-1,CASRFLLSSYNEQFF,TGTGCCAGCAGATTCCTCTTAAGCTCCTACAATGAGCAGTTCTTC
TRBD2,TRBV30,-,TRBJ2-5,CAWSVGLAGTQYF,TGTGCCTGGAGTGTCGGTCTAGCGGGGACCCAGTACTTC
-,TRBV5-4,-,TRBJ2-7,CASSLGGRNNEQYF,TGTGCCAGCAGCTTGGGGGGAAGGAACAACGAGCAGTACTTC
-,TRBV11-3,-,TRBJ2-7,CASSPYGQAEQYF,TGTGCCAGCAGCCCCTACGGGCAGGCCGAGCAGTACTTC
TRBD2,TRBV7-6,-,TRBJ2-1,CASSPEPSGGAVNEQFF,TGTGCCAGCAGCCCGGAGCCTAGCGGGGGGGCCGTTAATGAGCAGTTCTTC
-,TRBV6-1,-,TRBJ2-7,CASRWTLTYEQYF,TGTGCCAGCAGGTGGACTTTGACCTACGAGCAGTACTTC
-,TRBV2,once,TRBJ1-5,CASSDRQGLWIQPQHF,TGTGCCAGCAGTGACAGGCAGGGCTTGTGGATTCAGCCCCAGCATTTT
-,TRBV29-1,few,TRBJ1-1,CSVKQGYAEAFF,TGCAGCGTAAAACAGGGTTACGCTGAAGCTTTCTTT
-,TRBV2,-,TRBJ2-1,CASRAGFYNEQFF,TGTGCCAGCAGAGCCGGTTTCTACAATGAGCAGTTCTTC
TRBD1,TRBV4-1,-,TRBJ1-1,CASSQVGTAPEAFF,TGCGCCAGCAGCCAGGTAGGGACAGCCCCTGAAGCTTTCTTT
-,TRBV6-1,-,TRBJ1-5,CASSEVGPRQFSNQPQHF,TGTGCCAGCAGTGAAGTAGGGCCTCGGCAGTTTAGCAATCAGCCCCAGCATTTT
-,TRBV5-6,-,TRBJ1-2,CASSLPGNYGYTF,TGTGCCAGCAGCTTGCCGGGGAACTATGGCTACACCTTC
-,TRBV4-3,-,TRBJ1-4,CASSHYSLPRNEKLFF,TGCGCCAGCAGCCATTACAGCCTCCCTCGCAATGAAAAACTGTTTTTT
-,TRBV19,-,TRBJ1-3,CASSDRRLSGNTIYF,TGTGCCAGTAGTGACAGGAGGCTCTCTGGAAACACCATATATTTT
-,TRBV27,-,TRBJ1-5,CASSFTNQPQHF,TGTGCCAGCAGTTTTACCAATCAGCCCCAGCATTTT
TRBD1,TRBV30,once,TRBJ1-6,CAWSVLPAGTGDSPLHF,TGTGCCTGGAGCGTTCTACCAGCCGGGACAGGGGATTCACCCCTCCACTTT
TRBD1,TRBV9,once,TRBJ1-2,CASSVGLTGTGLYGYTF,TGTGCCAGCAGCGTAGGCCTCACCGGGACAGGGTTATACGGCTACACCTTC
-,TRBV27,few,TRBJ1-1,CASSLRDFLGNTEAFF,TGTGCCAGCAGTTTAAGGGACTTCCTGGGCAACACTGAAGCTTTCTTT
-,TRBV19,-,TRBJ1-2,CASSRGETNYGYTF,TGTGCCAGTAGCCGAGGGGAGACTAACTATGGCTACACCTTC
-,TRBV14,-,TRBJ1-2,CASSQDWDRFGYTF,TGTGCCAGCAGCCAAGACTGGGACCGGTTTGGCTACACCTTC
TRBD2,TRBV13,-,TRBJ2-7,CASSYRTSGRTSYEQYF,TGTGCCAGCAGCTATCGGACTAGCGGGAGAACATCCTACGAGCAGTACTTC
-,TRBV7-9,-,TRBJ2-3,CASSLEGRIDTQYF,TGTGCCAGCAGCTTAGAGGGGAGGATAGATACGCAGTATTTT
TRBD1,TRBV19,-,TRBJ1-1,CASSLGQVNTEAFF,TGTGCCAGTAGCCTGGGACAGGTTAACACTGAAGCTTTCTTT
-,TRBV6-5,-,TRBJ1-2,CASSRTATNYGYTF,TGTGCCAGCAGTCGGACAGCCACTAACTATGGCTACACCTTC
TRBD1,TRBV27,-,TRBJ1-1,CASSLSRGRVTEAFF,TGTGCCAGCAGTTTATCGAGGGGGCGAGTCACTGAAGCTTTCTTT
-,TRBV7-9,-,TRBJ2-2,CASSERGTWNTGELFF,TGTGCCAGCAGCGAGCGCGGGACTTGGAACACCGGGGAGCTGTTTTTT
-,TRBV30,-,TRBJ1-1,CALSWGPGRMVNTEAFF,TGTGCCTTGAGTTGGGGGCCGGGACGCATGGTGAACACTGAAGCTTTCTTT
-,TRBV27,few,TRBJ2-2,CASSFSDRGENGELFF,TGTGCCAGCAGTTTCTCAGATAGGGGCGAGAACGGGGAGCTGTTTTTT
-,TRBV6-6,-,TRBJ2-1,CASSYARGQFF,TGTGCCAGCAGTTACGCACGCGGGCAGTTCTTC
-,TRBV5-1,-,TRBJ1-6,CASSDKFPPLHF,TGCGCCAGCAGCGACAAGTTTCCACCCCTCCACTTT
-,TRBV5-1,-,TRBJ2-2,CASSSTSGYTGELFF,TGCGCCAGCAGTTCGACGTCAGGGTACACCGGGGAGCTGTTTTTT
TRBD1,TRBV7-9,once,TRBJ1-2,CASSGPGQLYGYTF,TGTGCCAGCAGCGGTCCGGGACAGCTTTATGGCTACACCTTC
-,TRBV30,-,TRBJ1-2,CAWSPIAGKGYTF,TGTGCCTGGAGTCCGATTGCCGGGAAAGGCTACACCTTC
-,TRBV5-5,-,TRBJ1-1,CASSLSGPRDTEAFF,TGTGCCAGCAGCTTGTCCGGACCAAGGGACACTGAAGCTTTCTTT
-,TRBV2,few,TRBJ1-1,CASSERRGHEAFF,TGTGCCAGCAGTGAACGTAGGGGCCACGAAGCTTTCTTT
TRBD1,TRBV25-1,-,TRBJ2-7,CASSDPGQGTYEQYF,TGTGCCAGCAGTGACCCGGGACAGGGAACCTACGAGCAGTACTTC
-,TRBV5-4,-,TRBJ1-1,CASSLALRELGTEAFF,TGTGCCAGCAGCTTGGCTCTCAGGGAGTTGGGCACTGAAGCTTTCTTT